These T cell receptor beta chains were read from a single sample in a study of blood T cell repertoires in COVID-19. Method: immunoSEQ multiplex PCR; TCRdb's copy keeps in-frame clones and lacks some. The sample shows roughly 160,000 clones, over 70% of them seen only once. The sequencing input was peripheral blood. The receptors were sampled from a woman aged 65 to 85 who had recovered from COVID-19. CDR3s include the opening cysteine and the closing phenylalanine or tryptophan. A D gene is named only where the DNA matches it firmly. Clone size, where shown, is once, few, many, or a class for clones that have expanded.

TRBV9,TRBJ1-2,NA,NA,CASSVAPGIYGYTF,TGTGCCAGCAGCGTAGCCCCAGGGATCTATGGCTACACCTTC
TRBV9,TRBJ2-1,few,NA,CASSDGTSLNNEQFF,TGTGCCAGCAGCGACGGGACATCTCTAAACAATGAGCAGTTCTTC
TRBV19,TRBJ1-6,NA,NA,CASSQPGHGGSPLHF,TGTGCCAGTAGTCAACCGGGACACGGGGGGTCACCCCTCCACTTT
TRBV4-2,TRBJ2-7,NA,NA,CASSPLLGATYEQYF,TGTGCCAGCAGCCCGCTCCTAGGGGCCACCTACGAGCAGTACTTC
TRBV5-1,TRBJ1-2,NA,NA,CASSLGWGVGYGYTF,TGCGCCAGCAGCTTGGGATGGGGGGTCGGCTATGGCTACACCTTC
TRBV28,TRBJ1-4,NA,TRBD1,CASSLVTGQGDEKLFF,TGTGCCAGCAGTTTGGTTACGGGACAGGGGGATGAAAAACTGTTTTTT
TRBV18,TRBJ1-2,NA,TRBD1,CASSPPGRGNGYTF,TGTGCCAGCTCACCACCGGGCAGGGGGAATGGCTACACCTTC
TRBV5-1,TRBJ2-2,NA,NA,CASRRGSGYTGELFF,TGCGCCAGCCGGAGGGGTAGCGGTTACACCGGGGAGCTGTTTTTT
TRBV5-1,TRBJ1-1,NA,NA,CASSRVEARGEAFF,TGCGCCAGCAGCCGAGTGGAGGCCCGGGGGGAAGCTTTCTTT
TRBV6-4,TRBJ1-2,NA,NA,CASSLTPGDYGYTF,TGTGCCAGCAGTCTGACTCCGGGTGACTATGGCTACACCTTC
TRBV12-3/TRBV12-4,TRBJ2-1,NA,TRBD2,CASSTGTRDEQFF,TGTGCCAGCAGTACAGGGACTAGGGATGAGCAGTTCTTC
TRBV6-5,TRBJ1-4,NA,NA,CASSYSGDTEKLFF,TGTGCCAGCAGTTACTCCGGGGACACGGAAAAACTGTTTTTT
TRBV7-8,TRBJ2-7,NA,TRBD1,CASSLRQGPYEQYF,TGTGCCAGCAGCTTGCGACAGGGTCCCTACGAGCAGTACTTC
TRBV2,TRBJ1-5,NA,NA,CASRGDYRSAAQHF,TGTGCCAGCAGGGGGGACTACAGATCAGCGGCCCAGCATTTT
TRBV21-1,TRBJ1-4,NA,NA,CASSKGRTGSEKLFF,TGTGCCAGCAGCAAAGGGCGGACAGGGAGTGAAAAACTGTTTTTT
TRBV6-5,TRBJ1-1,NA,TRBD1,CASSYRQGVKAFF,TGTGCCAGCAGTTACAGGCAGGGGGTGAAAGCTTTCTTT
TRBV7-9,TRBJ1-5,NA,TRBD1,CASSLGQGGQPQHF,TGTGCCAGCAGCTTAGGACAGGGAGGACAGCCCCAGCATTTT
TRBV3-1/TRBV3-2,TRBJ1-6,few,NA,CASSQDGSAFYNSPLHF,TGTGCCAGCAGCCAAGACGGGAGCGCTTTCTATAATTCACCCCTCCACTTT
TRBV10-3,TRBJ2-1,NA,TRBD2,CAISEVGLAGVNEQFF,TGTGCCATCAGTGAGGTGGGACTAGCGGGAGTGAATGAGCAGTTCTTC
TRBV9,TRBJ2-5,NA,TRBD2,CASSVGTRWGQETQYF,TGTGCCAGCAGCGTCGGGACTAGGTGGGGCCAAGAGACCCAGTACTTC
TRBV19,TRBJ2-3,NA,NA,CASSRPGLPDTQYF,TGTGCCAGTAGTCGCCCAGGCCTCCCAGATACGCAGTATTTT
TRBV6-6,TRBJ2-1,few,NA,CASSLAGRTRIKNEQFF,TGTGCCAGCAGTCTGGCGGGCCGGACGCGTATTAAAAATGAGCAGTTCTTC
TRBV7-2,TRBJ2-1,NA,TRBD1,CASSLAAGQVYNEQFF,TGTGCCAGCAGCTTAGCGGCGGGACAGGTCTACAATGAGCAGTTCTTC
TRBV3-1/TRBV3-2,TRBJ2-7,NA,TRBD1,CASSPGTGITYEQYF,TGTGCCAGCAGCCCAGGGACAGGGATCACCTACGAGCAGTACTTC
TRBV7-2,TRBJ2-3,NA,NA,CASSTRRGSTDTQYF,TGTGCCAGCAGCACCCGACGGGGGAGCACAGATACGCAGTATTTT
TRBV2,TRBJ1-2,NA,TRBD1,CASKQGSGYGYTF,TGTGCCAGCAAACAGGGGTCCGGCTATGGCTACACCTTC
TRBV9,TRBJ2-5,NA,TRBD1,CASSVGRGWAGGHKETQYF,TGTGCCAGCAGCGTAGGTCGAGGTTGGGCAGGGGGTCATAAGGAGACCCAGTACTTC
TRBV28,TRBJ1-2,NA,NA,CAASGDYGYTF,TGTGCTGCTTCGGGGGACTATGGCTACACCTTC